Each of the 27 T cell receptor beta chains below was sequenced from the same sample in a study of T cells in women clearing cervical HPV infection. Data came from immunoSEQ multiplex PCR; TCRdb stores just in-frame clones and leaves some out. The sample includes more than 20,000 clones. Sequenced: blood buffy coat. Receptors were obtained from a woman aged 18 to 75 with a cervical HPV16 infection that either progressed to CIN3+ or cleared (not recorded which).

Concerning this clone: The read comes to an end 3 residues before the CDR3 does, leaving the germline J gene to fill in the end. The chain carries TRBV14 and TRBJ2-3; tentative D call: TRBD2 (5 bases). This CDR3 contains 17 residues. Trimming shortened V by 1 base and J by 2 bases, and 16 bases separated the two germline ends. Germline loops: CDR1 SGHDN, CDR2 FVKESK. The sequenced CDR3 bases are TGTGCCAGCAGCCAAGGACGGGCTAGCCAAGTCACAGATACG. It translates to CASSQGRASQVTDT. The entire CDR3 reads CASSQGRASQVTDTQYF.

The sequenced part of the CDR3 DNA is TGCAGCGTTGTGGTGACAGGGGGCTCGTCCTACAATGAG. This encodes CSVVVTGGSSYNE. The whole CDR3 region reads CSVVVTGGSSYNEQFF. V is TRBV29-1 and J is TRBJ2-1, with 10 bases aligning to TRBD1. The observed sequence ends 3 residues before the CDR3 terminus, with the missing tail filled in from the germline J gene. Germline values: CDR1 SQVTM, CDR2 ANQGSEA. CDR3 length: 16 amino acids. The V and J ends lost 4 bases and 1 base, in that order; junction bases with no gene match: 7.

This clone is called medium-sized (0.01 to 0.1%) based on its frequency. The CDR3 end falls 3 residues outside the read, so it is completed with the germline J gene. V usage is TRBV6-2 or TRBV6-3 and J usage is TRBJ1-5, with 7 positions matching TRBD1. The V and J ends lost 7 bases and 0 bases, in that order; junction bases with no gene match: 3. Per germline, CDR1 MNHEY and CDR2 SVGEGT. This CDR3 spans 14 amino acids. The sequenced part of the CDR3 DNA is TGTGCCAGCAAGACAGGGAATAGCAATCAGCCC. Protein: CASKTGNSNQP. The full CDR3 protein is CASKTGNSNQPQHF.

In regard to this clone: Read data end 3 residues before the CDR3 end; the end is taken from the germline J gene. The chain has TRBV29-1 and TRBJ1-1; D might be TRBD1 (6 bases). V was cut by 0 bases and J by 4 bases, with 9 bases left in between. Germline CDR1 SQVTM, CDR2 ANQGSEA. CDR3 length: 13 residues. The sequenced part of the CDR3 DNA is TGCAGCGTTGAAGAGGGCAGGGGCACTGAA. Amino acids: CSVEEGRGTE. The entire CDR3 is CSVEEGRGTEAFF. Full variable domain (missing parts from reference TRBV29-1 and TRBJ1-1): SAVISQKPSRDICQRGTSLTIQCQVDSQVTMMFWYRQQPGQSLTLIATANQGSEATYESGFVIDKFPISRPNLTFSTLTVSNMSPEDSSIYLCSVEEGRGTEAFFGQGTRLTVV.

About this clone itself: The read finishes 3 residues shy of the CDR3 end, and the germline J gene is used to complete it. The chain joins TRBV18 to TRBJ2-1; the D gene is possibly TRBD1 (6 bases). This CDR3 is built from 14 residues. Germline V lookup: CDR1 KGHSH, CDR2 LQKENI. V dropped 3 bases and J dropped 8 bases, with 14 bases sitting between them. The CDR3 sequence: CASSPRGGRDEQFF. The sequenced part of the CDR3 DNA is TGTGCCAGCTCACCGAGAGGGGGTAGGGATGAG.

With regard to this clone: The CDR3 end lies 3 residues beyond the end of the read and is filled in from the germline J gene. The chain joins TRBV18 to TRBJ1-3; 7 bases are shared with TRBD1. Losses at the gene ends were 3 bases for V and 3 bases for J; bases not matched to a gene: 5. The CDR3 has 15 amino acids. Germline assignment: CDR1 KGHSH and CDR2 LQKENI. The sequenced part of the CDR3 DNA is TGTGCCAGCTCACCTGCAGGGGGTTTTGGAAACACC. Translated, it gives CASSPAGGFGNT. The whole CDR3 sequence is CASSPAGGFGNTIYF.

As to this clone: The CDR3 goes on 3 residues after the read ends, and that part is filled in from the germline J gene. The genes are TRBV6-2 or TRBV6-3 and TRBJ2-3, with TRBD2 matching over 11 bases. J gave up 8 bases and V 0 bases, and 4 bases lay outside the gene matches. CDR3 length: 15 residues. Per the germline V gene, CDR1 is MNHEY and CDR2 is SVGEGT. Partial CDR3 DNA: TGTGCCAGCAGTTACTCCACTAGCGGGGGCTCTACG. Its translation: CASSYSTSGGST. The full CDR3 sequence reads CASSYSTSGGSTQYF.

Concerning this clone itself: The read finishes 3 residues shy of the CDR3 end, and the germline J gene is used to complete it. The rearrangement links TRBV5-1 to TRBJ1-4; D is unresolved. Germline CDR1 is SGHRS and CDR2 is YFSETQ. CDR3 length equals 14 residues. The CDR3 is CASSLESRGSPLFF. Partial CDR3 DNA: TGCGCCAGCAGCTTGGAGTCCCGAGGGTCACCA.

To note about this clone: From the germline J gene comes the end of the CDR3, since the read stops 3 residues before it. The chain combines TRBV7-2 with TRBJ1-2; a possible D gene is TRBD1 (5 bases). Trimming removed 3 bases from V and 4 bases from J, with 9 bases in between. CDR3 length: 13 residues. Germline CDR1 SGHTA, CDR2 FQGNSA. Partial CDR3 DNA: TGTGCCAGCAGCTTTCAGGGCATCTATGGC. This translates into CASSFQGIYG. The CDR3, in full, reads CASSFQGIYGYTF.

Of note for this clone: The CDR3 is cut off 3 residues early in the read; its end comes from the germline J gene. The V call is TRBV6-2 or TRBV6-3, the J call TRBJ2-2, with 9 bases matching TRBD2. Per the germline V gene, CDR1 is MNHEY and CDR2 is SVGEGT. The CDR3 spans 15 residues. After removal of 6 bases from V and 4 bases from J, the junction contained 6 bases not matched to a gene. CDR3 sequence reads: CASSGGTSTTGELFF. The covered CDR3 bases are TGTGCCAGCAGCGGAGGGACTAGCACCACCGGGGAG.

The CDR3 sequence: CASSLASNSPLHF. The part of the CDR3 DNA that was read is TGTGCCAGCAGCTTGGCCAGTAATTCACCC. The chain recombines TRBV5-6 with TRBJ1-6, with unresolved D. Coverage ceases 3 residues before the CDR3 finishes, and the germline J gene fills in the end. Trimming shortened V by 0 bases and J by 6 bases, and 4 bases separated the two germline ends. Germline CDR1 reads SGHDT; CDR2 reads YYEEEE. CDR3 length equals 13 residues.

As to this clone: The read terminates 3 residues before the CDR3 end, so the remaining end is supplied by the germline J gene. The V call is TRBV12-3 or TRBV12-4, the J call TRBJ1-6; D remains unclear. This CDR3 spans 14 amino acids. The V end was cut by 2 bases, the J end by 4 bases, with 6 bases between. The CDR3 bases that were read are TGTGCCAGCAGTTTAAGACAATATAATTCACCC. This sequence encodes CASSLRQYNSP. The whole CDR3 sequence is CASSLRQYNSPLHF.

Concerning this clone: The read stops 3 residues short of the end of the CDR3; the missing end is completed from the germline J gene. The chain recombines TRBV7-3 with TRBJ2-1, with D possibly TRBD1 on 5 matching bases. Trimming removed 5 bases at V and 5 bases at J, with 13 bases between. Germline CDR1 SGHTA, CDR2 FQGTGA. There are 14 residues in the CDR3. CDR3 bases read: TGTGCCAGCAGCCCTGGGGTAGGGGACAATGAG. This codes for CASSPGVGDNE. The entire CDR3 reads CASSPGVGDNEQFF.

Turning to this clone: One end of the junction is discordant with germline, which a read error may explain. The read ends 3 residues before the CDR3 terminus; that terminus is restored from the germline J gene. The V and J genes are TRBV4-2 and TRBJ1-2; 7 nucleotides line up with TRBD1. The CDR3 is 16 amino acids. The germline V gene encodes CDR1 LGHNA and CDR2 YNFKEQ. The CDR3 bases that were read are TGCGCCAGCAGCCAAGATCGGGAGGGGGCCTATTATGGC. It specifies CASSQDREGAYYG. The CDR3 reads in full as CASSQDREGAYYGYTF.

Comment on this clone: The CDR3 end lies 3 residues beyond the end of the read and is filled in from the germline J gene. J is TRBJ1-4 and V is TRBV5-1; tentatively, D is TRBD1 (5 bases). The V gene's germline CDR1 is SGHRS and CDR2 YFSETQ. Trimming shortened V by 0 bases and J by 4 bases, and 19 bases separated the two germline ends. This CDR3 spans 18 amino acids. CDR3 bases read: TGCGCCAGCAGCTTGGCCGGGGGACTAAAGATGGATAATGAAAAA. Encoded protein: CASSLAGGLKMDNEK. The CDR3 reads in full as CASSLAGGLKMDNEKLFF.

CDR3 sequence reads: CSVAGTGETQYF. Incomplete CDR3 DNA: TGCAGCGTCGCCGGGACGGGGGAGACG. The chain employs TRBV29-1 and TRBJ2-3; D is possibly TRBD2 (6 bases). The CDR3 end lies 3 residues beyond the end of the read and is filled in from the germline J gene. The CDR3 extends over 12 amino acids. Germline V gives CDR1 SQVTM, CDR2 ANQGSEA.

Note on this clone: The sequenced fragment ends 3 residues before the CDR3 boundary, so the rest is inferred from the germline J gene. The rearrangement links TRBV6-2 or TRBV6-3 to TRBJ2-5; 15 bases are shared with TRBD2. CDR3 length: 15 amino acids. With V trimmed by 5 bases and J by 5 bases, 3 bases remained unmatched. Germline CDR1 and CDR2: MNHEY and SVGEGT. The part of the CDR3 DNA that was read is TGTGCCAGCAGTGGACTAGCGGGGGGGCGGGAGACC. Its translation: CASSGLAGGRET. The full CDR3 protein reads CASSGLAGGRETQYF.

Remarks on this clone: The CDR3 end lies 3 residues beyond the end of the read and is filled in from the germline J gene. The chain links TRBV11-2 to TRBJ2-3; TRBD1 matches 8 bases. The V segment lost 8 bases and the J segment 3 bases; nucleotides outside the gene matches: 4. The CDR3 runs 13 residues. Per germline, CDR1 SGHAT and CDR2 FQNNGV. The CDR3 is CASEQGDTDTQYF. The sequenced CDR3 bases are TGTGCCAGCGAACAGGGGGATACAGATACG.

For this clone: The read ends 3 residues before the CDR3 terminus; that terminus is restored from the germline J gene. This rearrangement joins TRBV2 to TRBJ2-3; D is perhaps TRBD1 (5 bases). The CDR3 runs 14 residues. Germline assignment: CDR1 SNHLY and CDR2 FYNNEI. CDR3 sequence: CASSALTVQETQYF. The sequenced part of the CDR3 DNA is TGTGCCAGCAGTGCCCTGACAGTTCAAGAGACG.

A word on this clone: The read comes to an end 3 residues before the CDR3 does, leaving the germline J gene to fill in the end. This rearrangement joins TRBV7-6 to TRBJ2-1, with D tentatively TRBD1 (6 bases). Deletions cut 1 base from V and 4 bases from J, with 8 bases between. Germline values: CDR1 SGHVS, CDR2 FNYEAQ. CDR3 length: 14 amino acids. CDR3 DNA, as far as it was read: TGTGCCAGCAGCTTAGAAGGACAGTACAATGAG. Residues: CASSLEGQYNE. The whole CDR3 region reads CASSLEGQYNEQFF. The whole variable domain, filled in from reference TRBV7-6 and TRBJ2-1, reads GAGVSQSPRYKVTKRGQDVALRCDPISGHVSLYWYRQALGQGPEFLTYFNYEAQQDKSGLPNDRFSAERPEGSISTLTIQRTEQRDSAMYRCASSLEGQYNEQFFGPGTRLTVL.

This chain's CDR3 is CSASPVTAYSNQPQHF. The sequenced part of the CDR3 DNA is TGCAGTGCTAGTCCCGTCACCGCCTATAGCAATCAGCCC. V is TRBV20-1 and J is TRBJ1-5; D unresolved. The CDR3 end is not reached by the read, which stops 3 residues before it; the germline J gene fills it in. The V end was cut by 3 bases, the J end by 0 bases, with 15 bases between. CDR1 is DFQATT and CDR2 is SNEGSKA in the germline V gene (reference sequence). The length of the CDR3 is 16 residues.

The CDR3 sequence is CASGDSYQPQHF. The CDR3 bases that were read are TGTGCCAGCGGGGACAGCTATCAGCCC. J is TRBJ1-5 and V is TRBV2, with 7 bases matching TRBD1. The read stops 3 residues short of the end of the CDR3; the missing end is completed from the germline J gene. Per germline, CDR1 SNHLY and CDR2 FYNNEI. This CDR3 comprises 12 residues. The trim removed 8 bases at V and 5 bases at J, leaving 3 bases unmatched.

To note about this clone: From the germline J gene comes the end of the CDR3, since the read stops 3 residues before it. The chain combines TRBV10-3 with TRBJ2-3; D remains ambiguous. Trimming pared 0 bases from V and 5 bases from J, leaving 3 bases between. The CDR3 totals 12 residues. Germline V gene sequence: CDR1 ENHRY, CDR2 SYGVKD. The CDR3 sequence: CAISESRDTQYF. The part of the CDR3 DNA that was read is TGTGCCATCAGTGAGTCCAGAGATACG.

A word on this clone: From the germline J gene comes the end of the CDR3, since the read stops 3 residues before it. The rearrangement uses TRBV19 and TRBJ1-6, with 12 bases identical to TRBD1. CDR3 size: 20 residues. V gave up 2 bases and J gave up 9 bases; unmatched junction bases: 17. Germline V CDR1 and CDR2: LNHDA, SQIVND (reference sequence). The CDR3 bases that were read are TGTGCCAGTAGTATATCCGCCTGGGACAGGGGGCCCAGGTCGGGTTCACCC. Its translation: CASSISAWDRGPRSGSP. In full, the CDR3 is CASSISAWDRGPRSGSPLHF.

Incomplete CDR3 DNA: TGCAGTGCTAGAGATGGGGACAGGGAATACGAG. Amino acids: CSARDGDREYE. The full CDR3 protein reads CSARDGDREYEQYF. The rearrangement joins TRBV20-1 to TRBJ2-7; 9 bases match TRBD1. The DNA ends 3 residues before the CDR3 does, and the rest of the CDR3 is filled in from the germline J gene. Germline trimming cut 0 bases from V and 4 bases from J; bases unmatched to any gene: 4. The germline V gene encodes CDR1 DFQATT and CDR2 SNEGSKA (reference sequence). This CDR3 contains 14 residues.

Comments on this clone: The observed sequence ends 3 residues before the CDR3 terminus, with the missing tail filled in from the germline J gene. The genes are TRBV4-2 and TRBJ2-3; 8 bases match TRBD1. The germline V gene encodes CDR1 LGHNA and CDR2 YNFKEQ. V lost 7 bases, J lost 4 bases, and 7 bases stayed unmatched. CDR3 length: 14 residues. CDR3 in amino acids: CASKGQGEADTQYF. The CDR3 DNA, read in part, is TGTGCCAGCAAAGGACAGGGTGAGGCAGATACG.

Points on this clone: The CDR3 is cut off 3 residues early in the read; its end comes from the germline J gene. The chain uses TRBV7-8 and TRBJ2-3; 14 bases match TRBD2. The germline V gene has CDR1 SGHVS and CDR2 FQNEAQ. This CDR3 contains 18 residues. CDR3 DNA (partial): TGTGCCAGCAGCATACGGACTAGCGGGGGGACACTACAAGAGACG. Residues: CASSIRTSGGTLQET. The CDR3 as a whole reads CASSIRTSGGTLQETQYF.